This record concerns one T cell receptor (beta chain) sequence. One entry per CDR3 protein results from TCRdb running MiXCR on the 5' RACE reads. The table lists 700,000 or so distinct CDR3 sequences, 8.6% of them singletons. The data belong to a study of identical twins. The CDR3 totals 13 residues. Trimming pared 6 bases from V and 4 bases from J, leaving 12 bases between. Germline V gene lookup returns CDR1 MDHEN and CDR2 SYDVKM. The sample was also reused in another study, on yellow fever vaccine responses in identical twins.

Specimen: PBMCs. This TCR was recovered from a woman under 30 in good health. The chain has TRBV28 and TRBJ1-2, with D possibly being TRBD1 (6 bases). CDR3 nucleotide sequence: TGTGCCAGCAGATCACAGGGATCCTATGGCTACACCTTC. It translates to CASRSQGSYGYTF.